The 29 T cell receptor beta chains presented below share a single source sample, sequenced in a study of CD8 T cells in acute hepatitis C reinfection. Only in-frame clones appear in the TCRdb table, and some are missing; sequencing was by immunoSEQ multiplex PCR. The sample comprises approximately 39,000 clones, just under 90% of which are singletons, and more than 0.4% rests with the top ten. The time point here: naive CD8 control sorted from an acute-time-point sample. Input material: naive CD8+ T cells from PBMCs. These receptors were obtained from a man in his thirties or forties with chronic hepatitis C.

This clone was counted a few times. CDR3 sequence reads: CASSIVGNQPQHF. The CDR3 nucleotides read TGTGCCAGTAGTATAGTCGGTAATCAGCCCCAGCATTTT. The gene calls are TRBV19 and TRBJ1-5; the D is unclear. The CDR3 is made up of 13 amino acids. V lost 1 base to trimming and J lost 4 bases, with 5 bases between them. Germline CDR1 and CDR2: LNHDA and SQIVND (reference sequence).

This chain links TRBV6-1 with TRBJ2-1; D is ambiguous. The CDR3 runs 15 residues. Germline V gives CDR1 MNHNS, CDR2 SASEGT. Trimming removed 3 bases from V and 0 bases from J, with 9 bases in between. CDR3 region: CASSDLTSSYNEQFF. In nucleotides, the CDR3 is TGTGCCAGCAGTGACCTAACGAGCTCCTACAATGAGCAGTTCTTC.

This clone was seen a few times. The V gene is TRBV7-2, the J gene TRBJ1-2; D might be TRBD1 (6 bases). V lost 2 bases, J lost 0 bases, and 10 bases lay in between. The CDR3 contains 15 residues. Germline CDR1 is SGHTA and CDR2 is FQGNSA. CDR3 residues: CASSLQGRANYGYTF. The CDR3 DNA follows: TGTGCCAGCAGCTTACAGGGGAGAGCTAACTATGGCTACACCTTC.

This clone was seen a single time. The CDR3 loop is CASRTGQSYEQYF. CDR3 in DNA: TGCGCCAGCAGAACCGGACAGTCCTACGAGCAGTACTTC. The chain employs TRBV10-2 and TRBJ2-7; TRBD1 is a possible D gene (6 bases). Germline V gene sequence: CDR1 WSHSY, CDR2 SAAADI. The CDR3 is made up of 13 amino acids. Trimming cost V 6 bases and J 1 base, with 10 bases left between them.

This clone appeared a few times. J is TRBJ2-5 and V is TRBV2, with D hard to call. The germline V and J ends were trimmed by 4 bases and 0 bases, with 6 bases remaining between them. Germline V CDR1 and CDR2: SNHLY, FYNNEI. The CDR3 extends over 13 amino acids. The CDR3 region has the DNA TGTGCCAGCAGTGGGCTGTACCAAGAGACCCAGTACTTC. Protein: CASSGLYQETQYF.

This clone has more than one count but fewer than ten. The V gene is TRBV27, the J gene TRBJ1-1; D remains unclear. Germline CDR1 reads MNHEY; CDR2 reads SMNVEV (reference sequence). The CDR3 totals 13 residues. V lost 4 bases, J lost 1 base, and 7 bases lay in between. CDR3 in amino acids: CASSSPRNTEAFF. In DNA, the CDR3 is TGTGCCAGCAGTTCCCCCAGGAACACTGAAGCTTTCTTT.

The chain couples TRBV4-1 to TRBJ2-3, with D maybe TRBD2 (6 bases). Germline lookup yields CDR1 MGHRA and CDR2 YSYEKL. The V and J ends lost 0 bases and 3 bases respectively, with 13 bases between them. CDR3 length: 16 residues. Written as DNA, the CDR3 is TGCGCCAGCAGCCAAGAGGGCGGGGTAAGAACAGATACGCAGTATTTT. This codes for CASSQEGGVRTDTQYF.

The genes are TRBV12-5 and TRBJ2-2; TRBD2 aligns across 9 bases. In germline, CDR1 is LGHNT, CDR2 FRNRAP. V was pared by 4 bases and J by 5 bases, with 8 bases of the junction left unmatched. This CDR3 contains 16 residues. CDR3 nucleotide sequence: TGTGCTAGTGGTTGGTTAGCGGGAGAAGTAACCGGGGAGCTGTTTTTT. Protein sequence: CASGWLAGEVTGELFF.

The CDR3 sequence is CASSLQGGEKLFF. In DNA, the CDR3 is TGTGCCAGCAGTTTACAGGGTGGTGAAAAACTGTTTTTT. This chain links TRBV27 with TRBJ1-4, with D perhaps TRBD1 (5 bases). The CDR3 has 13 residues. The germline V and J ends were trimmed by 2 bases and 7 bases, with 8 bases remaining between them. Germline CDR1 is MNHEY and CDR2 is SMNVEV (reference sequence).

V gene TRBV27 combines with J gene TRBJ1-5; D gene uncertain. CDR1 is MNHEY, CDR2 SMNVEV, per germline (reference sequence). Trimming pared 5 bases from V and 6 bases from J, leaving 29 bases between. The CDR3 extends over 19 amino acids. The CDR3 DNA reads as TGTGCCAGCAGTGTCCCCTCATCGGGTGTAGGGCTTGAGGGTCAGCCCCAGCATTTT. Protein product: CASSVPSSGVGLEGQPQHF.

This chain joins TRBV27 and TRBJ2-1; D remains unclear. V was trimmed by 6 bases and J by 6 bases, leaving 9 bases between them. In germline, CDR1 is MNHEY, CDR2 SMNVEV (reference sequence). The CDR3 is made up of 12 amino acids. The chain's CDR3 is CASRLGLNEQFF. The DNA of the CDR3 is TGTGCCAGCAGGCTTGGTCTCAATGAGCAGTTCTTC.

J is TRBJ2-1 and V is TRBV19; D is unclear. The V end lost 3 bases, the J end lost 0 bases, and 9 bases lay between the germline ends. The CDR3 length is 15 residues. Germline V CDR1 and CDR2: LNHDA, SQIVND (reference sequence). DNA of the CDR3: TGTGCCAGTAGTATTATGATTTACTCCTACAATGAGCAGTTCTTC. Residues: CASSIMIYSYNEQFF. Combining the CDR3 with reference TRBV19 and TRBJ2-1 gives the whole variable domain DGGITQSPKYLFRKEGQNVTLSCEQNLNHDAMYWYRQDPGQGLRLIYYSQIVNDFQKGDIAEGYSVSREKKESFPLTVTSAQKNPTAFYLCASSIMIYSYNEQFFGPGTRLTVL.

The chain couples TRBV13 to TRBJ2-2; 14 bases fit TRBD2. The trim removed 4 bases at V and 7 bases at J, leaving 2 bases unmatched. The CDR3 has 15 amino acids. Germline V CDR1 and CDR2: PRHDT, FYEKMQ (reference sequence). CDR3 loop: CASSSGLAGGGELFF. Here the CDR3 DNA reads TGTGCCAGCAGCTCCGGACTAGCGGGAGGCGGGGAGCTGTTTTTT.

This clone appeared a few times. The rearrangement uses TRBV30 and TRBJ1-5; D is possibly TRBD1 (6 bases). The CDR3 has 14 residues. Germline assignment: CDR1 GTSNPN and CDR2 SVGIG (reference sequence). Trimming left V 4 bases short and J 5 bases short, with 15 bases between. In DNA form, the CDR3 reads TGTGCCTGGACTCACGAACAGGGCGATCAGCCCCAGCATTTT. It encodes CAWTHEQGDQPQHF.

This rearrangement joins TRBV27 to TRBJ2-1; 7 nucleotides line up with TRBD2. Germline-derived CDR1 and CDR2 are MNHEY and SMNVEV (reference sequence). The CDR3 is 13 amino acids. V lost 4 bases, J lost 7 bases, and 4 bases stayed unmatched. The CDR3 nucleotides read TGTGCCAGCAGTTCGGGACTAACTAATGAGCAGTTCTTC. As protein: CASSSGLTNEQFF.

The CDR3 region has the DNA TGTGCCAGCAGTCCTACAGGGCCAGATACGCAGTATTTT. Translation gives CASSPTGPDTQYF. The chain recombines TRBV27 with TRBJ2-3; D is perhaps TRBD1 (6 bases). The CDR3 extends over 13 amino acids. Between the trimmed V and J ends, which lost 5 bases and 4 bases, there was a span of 10 bases. In germline, CDR1 is MNHEY, CDR2 SMNVEV (reference sequence).

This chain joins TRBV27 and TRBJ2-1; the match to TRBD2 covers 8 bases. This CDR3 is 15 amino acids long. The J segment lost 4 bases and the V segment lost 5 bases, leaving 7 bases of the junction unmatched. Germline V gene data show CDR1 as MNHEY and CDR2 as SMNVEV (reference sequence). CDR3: CASSLSSGGYNEQFF. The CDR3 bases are TGTGCCAGCAGTCTCTCGTCGGGGGGGTACAATGAGCAGTTCTTC.

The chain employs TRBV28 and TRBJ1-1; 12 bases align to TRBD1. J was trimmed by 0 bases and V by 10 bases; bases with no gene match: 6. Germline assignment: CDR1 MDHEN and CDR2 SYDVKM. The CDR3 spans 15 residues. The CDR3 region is CATRDRGPLNTEAFF. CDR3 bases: TGTGCCACCCGGGACAGGGGGCCTCTGAACACTGAAGCTTTCTTT.

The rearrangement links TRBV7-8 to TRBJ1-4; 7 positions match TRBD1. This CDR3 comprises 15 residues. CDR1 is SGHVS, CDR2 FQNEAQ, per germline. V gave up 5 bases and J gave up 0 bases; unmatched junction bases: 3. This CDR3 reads CASSGTVATNEKLFF. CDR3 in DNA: TGTGCCAGCAGCGGGACAGTCGCAACTAATGAAAAACTGTTTTTT.

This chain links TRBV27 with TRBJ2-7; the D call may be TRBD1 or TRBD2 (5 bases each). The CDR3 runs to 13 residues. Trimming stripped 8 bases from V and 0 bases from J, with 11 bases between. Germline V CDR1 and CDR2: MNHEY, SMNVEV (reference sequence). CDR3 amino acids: CASATGTSYEQYF. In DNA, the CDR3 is TGTGCCAGCGCTACCGGGACCTCCTACGAGCAGTACTTC.

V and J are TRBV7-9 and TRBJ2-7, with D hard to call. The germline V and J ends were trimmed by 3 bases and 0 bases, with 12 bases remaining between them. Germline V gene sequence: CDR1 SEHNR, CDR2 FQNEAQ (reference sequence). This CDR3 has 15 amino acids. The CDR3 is CASSFGTLSSYEQYF. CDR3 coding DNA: TGTGCCAGCAGCTTTGGTACTCTGAGCTCCTACGAGCAGTACTTC.

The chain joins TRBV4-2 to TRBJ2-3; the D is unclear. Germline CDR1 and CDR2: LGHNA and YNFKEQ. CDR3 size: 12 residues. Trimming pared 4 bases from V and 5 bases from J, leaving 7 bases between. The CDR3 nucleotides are TGTGCCAGCAGCCGACGACAAGATACGCAGTATTTT. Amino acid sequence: CASSRRQDTQYF.

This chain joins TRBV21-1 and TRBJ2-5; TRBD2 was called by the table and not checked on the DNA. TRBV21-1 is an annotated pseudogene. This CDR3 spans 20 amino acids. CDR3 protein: CASSKGRTSGGNLIQETQYF. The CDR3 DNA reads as TGTGCCAGCAGCAAAGGCAGGACTAGCGGGGGCAACCTAATCCAAGAAACCCAGTACTTC.

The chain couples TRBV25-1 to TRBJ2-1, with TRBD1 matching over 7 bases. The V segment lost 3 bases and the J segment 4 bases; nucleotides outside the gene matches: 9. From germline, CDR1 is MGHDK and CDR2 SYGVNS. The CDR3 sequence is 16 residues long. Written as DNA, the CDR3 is TGTGCCAGCAGTGAGGTGACAGGGCTTAGATACAATGAGCAGTTCTTC. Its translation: CASSEVTGLRYNEQFF.

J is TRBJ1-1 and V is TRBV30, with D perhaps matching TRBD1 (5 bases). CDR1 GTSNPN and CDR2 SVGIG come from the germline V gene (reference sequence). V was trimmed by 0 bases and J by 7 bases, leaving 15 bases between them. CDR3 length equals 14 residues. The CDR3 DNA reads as TGTGCCTGGAGTGTAGGGGAGACAAGGGGTGAAGCTTTCTTT. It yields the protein CAWSVGETRGEAFF.

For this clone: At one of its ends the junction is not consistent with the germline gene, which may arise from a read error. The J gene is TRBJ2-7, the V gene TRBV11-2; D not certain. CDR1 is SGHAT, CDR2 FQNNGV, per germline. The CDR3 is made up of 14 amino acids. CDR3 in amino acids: CANSLLPTTYEQYF. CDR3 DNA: TGTGCCAACAGCTTACTGCCCACGACCTACGAGCAGTACTTC.

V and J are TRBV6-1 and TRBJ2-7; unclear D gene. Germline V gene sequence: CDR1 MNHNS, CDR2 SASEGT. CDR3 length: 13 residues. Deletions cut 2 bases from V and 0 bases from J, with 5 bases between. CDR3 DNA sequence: TGTGCCAGCAGTGAATCCCTCTCCTACGAGCAGTACTTC. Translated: CASSESLSYEQYF.

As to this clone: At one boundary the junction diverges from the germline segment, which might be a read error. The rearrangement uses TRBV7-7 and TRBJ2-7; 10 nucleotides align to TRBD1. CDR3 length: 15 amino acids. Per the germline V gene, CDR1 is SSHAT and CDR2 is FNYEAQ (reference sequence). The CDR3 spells CASSPTKGQGSEQYF. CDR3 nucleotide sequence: TGTGCTAGCAGCCCAACAAAGGGACAGGGGTCGGAGCAGTACTTC.

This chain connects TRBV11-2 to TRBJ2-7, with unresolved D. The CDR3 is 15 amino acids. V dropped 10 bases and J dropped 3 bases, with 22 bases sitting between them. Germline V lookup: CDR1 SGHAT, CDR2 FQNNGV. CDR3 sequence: CAIAPLQGWGYEQYF. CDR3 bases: TGTGCCATCGCCCCCCTACAAGGTTGGGGCTACGAGCAGTACTTC.